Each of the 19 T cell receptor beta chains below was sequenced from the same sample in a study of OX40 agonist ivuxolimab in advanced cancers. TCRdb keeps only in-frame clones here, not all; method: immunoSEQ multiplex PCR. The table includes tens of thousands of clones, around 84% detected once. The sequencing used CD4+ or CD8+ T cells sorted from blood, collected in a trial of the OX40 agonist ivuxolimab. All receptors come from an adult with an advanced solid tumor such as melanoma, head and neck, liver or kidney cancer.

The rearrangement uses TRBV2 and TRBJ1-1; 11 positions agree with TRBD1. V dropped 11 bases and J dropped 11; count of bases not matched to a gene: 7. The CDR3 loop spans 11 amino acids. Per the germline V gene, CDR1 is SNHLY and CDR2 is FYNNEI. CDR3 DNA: TGTGCCTCCCGGACAGGGGGCCGGGCTTTCTTT. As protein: CASRTGGRAFF.

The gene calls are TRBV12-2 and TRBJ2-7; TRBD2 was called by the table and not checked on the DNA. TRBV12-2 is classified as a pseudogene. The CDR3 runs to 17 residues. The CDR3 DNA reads TGTGCAAGTCGCTTAGCGGCCAGCGGGAGGGACTCCTACGAGCAGTACTTC. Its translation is CASRLAASGRDSYEQYF.

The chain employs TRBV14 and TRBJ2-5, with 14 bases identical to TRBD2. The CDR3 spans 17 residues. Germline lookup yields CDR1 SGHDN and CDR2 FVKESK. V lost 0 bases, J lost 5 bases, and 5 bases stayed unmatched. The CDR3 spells CASSQDKGLAGVETQYF. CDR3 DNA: TGTGCCAGCAGCCAAGATAAGGGACTAGCGGGAGTGGAGACCCAGTACTTC.

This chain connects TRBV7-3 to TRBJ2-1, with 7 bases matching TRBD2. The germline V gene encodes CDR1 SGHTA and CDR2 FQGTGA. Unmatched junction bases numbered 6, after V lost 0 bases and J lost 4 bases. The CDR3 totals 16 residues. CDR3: CASSLTSSSGYNEQFF. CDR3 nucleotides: TGTGCCAGCAGCTTAACGTCGTCTAGCGGATACAATGAGCAGTTCTTC.

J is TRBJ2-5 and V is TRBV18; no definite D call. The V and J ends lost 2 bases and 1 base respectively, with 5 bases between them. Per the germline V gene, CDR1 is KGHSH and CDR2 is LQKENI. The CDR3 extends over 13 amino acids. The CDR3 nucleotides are TGTGCCAGCTCACCATTGGCCCAAGAGACCCAGTACTTC. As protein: CASSPLAQETQYF.

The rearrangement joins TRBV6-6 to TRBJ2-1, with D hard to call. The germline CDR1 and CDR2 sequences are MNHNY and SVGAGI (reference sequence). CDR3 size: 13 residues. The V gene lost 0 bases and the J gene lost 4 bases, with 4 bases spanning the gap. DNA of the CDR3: TGTGCCAGCAGTTACTCTAGGTACAATGAGCAGTTCTTC. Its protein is CASSYSRYNEQFF.

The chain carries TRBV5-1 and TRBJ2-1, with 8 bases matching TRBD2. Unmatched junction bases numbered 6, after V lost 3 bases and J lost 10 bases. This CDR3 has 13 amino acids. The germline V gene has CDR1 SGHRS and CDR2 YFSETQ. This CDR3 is CASSSGTSYEQFF. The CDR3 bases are TGCGCCAGCAGCTCCGGGACTAGTTACGAGCAGTTCTTC.

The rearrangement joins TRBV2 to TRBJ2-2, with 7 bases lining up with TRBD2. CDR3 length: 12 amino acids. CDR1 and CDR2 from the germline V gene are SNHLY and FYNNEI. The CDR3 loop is CASGGSTGELFF. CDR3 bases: TGTGCGTCGGGGGGATCGACCGGGGAGCTGTTTTTT.

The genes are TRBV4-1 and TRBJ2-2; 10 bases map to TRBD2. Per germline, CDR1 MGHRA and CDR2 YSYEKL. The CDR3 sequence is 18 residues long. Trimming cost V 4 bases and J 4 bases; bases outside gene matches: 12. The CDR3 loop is CASSPKPVAGGSTGELFF. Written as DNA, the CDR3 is TGCGCCAGCAGCCCGAAGCCTGTAGCGGGAGGATCCACCGGGGAGCTGTTTTTT.

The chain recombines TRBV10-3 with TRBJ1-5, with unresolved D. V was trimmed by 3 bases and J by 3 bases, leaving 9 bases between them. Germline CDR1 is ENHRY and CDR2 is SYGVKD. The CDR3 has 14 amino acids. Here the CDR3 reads CAISEQYANQPQHF. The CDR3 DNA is TGTGCCATCAGTGAACAATACGCCAATCAGCCCCAGCATTTT.

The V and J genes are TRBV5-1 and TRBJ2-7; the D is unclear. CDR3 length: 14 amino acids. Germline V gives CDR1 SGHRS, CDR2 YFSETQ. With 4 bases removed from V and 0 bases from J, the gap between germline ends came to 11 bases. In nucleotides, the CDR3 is TGCGCCAGCAGCGCCGGACCGAGCTCCTACGAGCAGTACTTC. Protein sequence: CASSAGPSSYEQYF.

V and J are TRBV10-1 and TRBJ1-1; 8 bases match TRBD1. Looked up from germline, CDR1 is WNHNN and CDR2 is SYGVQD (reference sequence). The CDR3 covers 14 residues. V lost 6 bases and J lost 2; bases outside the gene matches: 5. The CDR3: CASSSGQGNTEAFF. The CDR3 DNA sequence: TGCGCCAGCAGCTCCGGACAGGGTAACACTGAAGCTTTCTTT.

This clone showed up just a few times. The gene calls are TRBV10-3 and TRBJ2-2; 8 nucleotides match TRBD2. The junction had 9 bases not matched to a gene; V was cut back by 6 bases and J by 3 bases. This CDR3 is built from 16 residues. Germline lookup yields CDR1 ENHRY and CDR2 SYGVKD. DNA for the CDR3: TGTGCCATCAGGCCGGCAGCGGGAGATGACACCGGGGAGCTGTTTTTT. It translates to CAIRPAAGDDTGELFF.

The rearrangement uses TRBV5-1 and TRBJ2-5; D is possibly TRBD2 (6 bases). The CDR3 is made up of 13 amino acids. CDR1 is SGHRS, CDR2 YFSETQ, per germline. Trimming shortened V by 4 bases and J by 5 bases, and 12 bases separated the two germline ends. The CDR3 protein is CASSPGVAETQYF. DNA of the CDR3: TGCGCCAGCAGCCCGGGGGTAGCCGAGACCCAGTACTTC.

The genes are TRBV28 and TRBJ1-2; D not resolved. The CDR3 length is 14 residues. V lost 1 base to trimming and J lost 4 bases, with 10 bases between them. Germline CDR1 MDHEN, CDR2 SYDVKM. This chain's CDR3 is CASSLLTEIYGYTF. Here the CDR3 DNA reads TGTGCCAGCAGTTTATTAACAGAAATCTATGGCTACACCTTC.

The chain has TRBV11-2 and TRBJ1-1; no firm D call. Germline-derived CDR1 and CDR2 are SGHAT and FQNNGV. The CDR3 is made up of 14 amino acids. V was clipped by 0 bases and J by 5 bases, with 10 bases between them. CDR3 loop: CASSLEWGGTEAFF. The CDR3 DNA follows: TGTGCCAGCAGCTTAGAATGGGGTGGGACTGAAGCTTTCTTT.

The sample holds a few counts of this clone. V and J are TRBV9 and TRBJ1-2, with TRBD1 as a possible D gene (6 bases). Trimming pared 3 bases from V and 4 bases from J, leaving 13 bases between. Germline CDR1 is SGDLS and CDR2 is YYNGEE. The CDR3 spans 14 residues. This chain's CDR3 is CASSAEQGPYGYTF. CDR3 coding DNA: TGTGCCAGCAGCGCGGAACAGGGCCCCTATGGCTACACCTTC.

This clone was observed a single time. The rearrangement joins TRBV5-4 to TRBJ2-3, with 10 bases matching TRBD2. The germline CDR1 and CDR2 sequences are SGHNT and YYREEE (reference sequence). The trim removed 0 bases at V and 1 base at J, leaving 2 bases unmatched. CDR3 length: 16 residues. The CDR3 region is CASSLELAGGTDTQYF. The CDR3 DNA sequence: TGTGCCAGCAGCTTGGAGCTAGCGGGAGGCACAGATACGCAGTATTTT.

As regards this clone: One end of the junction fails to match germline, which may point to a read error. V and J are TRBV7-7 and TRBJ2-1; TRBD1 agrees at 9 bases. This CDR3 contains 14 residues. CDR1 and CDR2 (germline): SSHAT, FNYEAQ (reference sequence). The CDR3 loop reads CASSPDRGYNEQFF. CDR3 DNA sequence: TGTGCTAGCAGCCCGGACAGGGGCTACAATGAGCAGTTCTTC. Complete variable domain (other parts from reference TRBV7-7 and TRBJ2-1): GAGVSQSPRYKVTKRGQDVTLRCDPISSHATLYWYQQALGQGPEFLTYFNYEAQPDKSGLPSDRFSAERPEGSISTLTIQRTEQRDSAMYRCASSPDRGYNEQFFGPGTRLTVL.